The 19 T cell receptor beta chains below all came from one sample that was sequenced in a study of T and B cells in COVID-19 patients. TRB rearrangements were amplified by multiplex PCR with BIOMED2 TRB-A/B primers. TCRdb reanalysed the multiplex PCR reads using MiXCR and keeps one entry per CDR3 protein. The sample yields 13,000 or so distinct CDR3 sequences, approximately 24% seen once. Blood genomic DNA input for TRB amplification was about 250-550 ng. Sequenced input: blood. The receptors come from a human donor who had recovered from COVID-19.

The rearrangement joins TRBV10-3 to TRBJ2-7; 7 bases align to TRBD1. Germline loops: CDR1 ENHRY, CDR2 SYGVKD. The CDR3 is 12 residues long. Unmatched junction bases numbered 5, after V lost 10 bases and J lost 2 bases. CDR3 DNA sequence: TGTGCCACCAAGGACAGGACCTACGAGCAGTACTTC. It specifies CATKDRTYEQYF.

This clonotype counts as medium-sized. The V gene is TRBV27, the J gene TRBJ2-7; D unresolved. The CDR3 runs to 13 residues. CDR1 and CDR2 from the germline V gene are MNHEY and SMNVEV (reference sequence). With 2 bases removed from V and 4 bases from J, the gap between germline ends came to 9 bases. CDR3: CASSLERSYEQYF. CDR3 nucleotides: TGTGCCAGCAGTTTAGAGAGGTCGTACGAGCAGTACTTC.

This clonotype has just a few counts. This chain's CDR3 is CASSSQGYTGELFF. The CDR3 nucleotides read TGTGCCAGCAGCTCTCAGGGGTACACCGGGGAGCTGTTTTTT. The chain carries TRBV7-2 and TRBJ2-2, with a weak D call TRBD1 (6 bases). The CDR3 sequence is 14 residues long. Germline assignment: CDR1 SGHTA and CDR2 FQGNSA. The V gene lost 4 bases and the J gene lost 3 bases, with 9 bases spanning the gap.

The rearrangement joins TRBV20-1 to TRBJ2-5, with D maybe TRBD2 (6 bases). The CDR3 has 15 amino acids. Looked up from germline, CDR1 is DFQATT and CDR2 is SNEGSKA (reference sequence). V was cut by 3 bases and J by 7 bases, with 21 bases left in between. The CDR3 coding sequence is TGCAGTGCTAGTCGGGGACTCCTGGTTGATACGACCCAGTACTTC. This gives the protein CSASRGLLVDTTQYF.

This clonotype is medium-sized. This chain links TRBV30 with TRBJ2-7; weak D call: TRBD1 (6 bases). The CDR3 is made up of 15 amino acids. Germline V gene sequence: CDR1 GTSNPN, CDR2 SVGIG (reference sequence). V lost 5 bases and J 0 bases, leaving 17 bases between the germline ends. The CDR3 loop is CAWGPRGRDSYEQYF. DNA for the CDR3: TGTGCCTGGGGACCCAGGGGCAGGGACTCCTACGAGCAGTACTTC.

This chain uses TRBV4-2 with TRBJ2-7, with 11 bases that match TRBD1. The V gene's germline CDR1 is LGHNA and CDR2 YNFKEQ. This CDR3 has 16 residues. The V segment lost 3 bases and the J segment 3 bases; nucleotides outside the gene matches: 7. CDR3: CASSQEGQGAFYEQYF. In DNA, the CDR3 is TGTGCCAGCAGCCAGGAAGGACAGGGGGCATTCTACGAGCAGTACTTC.

This clonotype is judged medium-sized. The rearrangement uses TRBV27 and TRBJ2-7, with D perhaps TRBD1 (6 bases). The CDR3 is made up of 14 amino acids. Trimming cost V 4 bases and J 6 bases, with 16 bases left between them. Germline values: CDR1 MNHEY, CDR2 SMNVEV (reference sequence). The CDR3 is CASSSPTQGREQYF. Written as DNA, the CDR3 is TGTGCCAGCAGTTCCCCAACCCAGGGGCGCGAGCAGTACTTC.

This clonotype is termed medium-sized (0.01 to 0.1%). CDR3: CASSYDSRNTGELFF. The CDR3 DNA sequence: TGTGCCAGCAGTTACGACAGTCGAAACACCGGGGAGCTGTTTTTT. V is TRBV6-6 and J is TRBJ2-2; perhaps TRBD1 as D (5 bases). Germline assignment: CDR1 MNHNY and CDR2 SVGAGI (reference sequence). V was pared by 2 bases and J by 2 bases, with 9 bases between. This CDR3 is built from 15 residues.

This clonotype occurred many times. The chain is built from TRBV5-1 and TRBJ2-2; D may correspond to TRBD1 or TRBD2 (5 bases each). Deletions cut 4 bases from V and 8 bases from J, with 15 bases between. CDR1 SGHRS and CDR2 YFSETQ come from the germline V gene. The CDR3 has 14 amino acids. The CDR3 region has the DNA TGCGCCAGCAGCCCCGGGACGGTAGGGGGGGAGCTGTTTTTT. It specifies CASSPGTVGGELFF.

DNA for the CDR3: TGTGCCAGCAGCCCCCTAGCGGGGGGACCCAAGACGACCCAGTACTTC. Its translation is CASSPLAGGPKTTQYF. This chain uses TRBV7-2 with TRBJ2-5; 11 nucleotides align to TRBD2. The CDR3 consists of 16 residues. Germline assignment: CDR1 SGHTA and CDR2 FQGNSA. V dropped 5 bases and J dropped 7; count of bases not matched to a gene: 12.

V is TRBV10-3 and J is TRBJ1-2; D is undetermined. The CDR3 is 15 amino acids. Germline V gene data show CDR1 as ENHRY and CDR2 as SYGVKD. The germline V and J ends were trimmed by 2 bases and 6 bases, with 16 bases remaining between them. Here the CDR3 reads CAISEEGLGIDGYTF. CDR3 DNA sequence: TGTGCCATCAGTGAGGAGGGTTTAGGGATCGATGGCTACACCTTC.

The chain combines TRBV7-2 with TRBJ1-3, with D possibly being TRBD1 (5 bases). V shed 6 bases and J shed 9 bases, with 18 bases lying between them. Looked up from germline, CDR1 is SGHTA and CDR2 is FQGNSA. This CDR3 comprises 14 residues. The CDR3 sequence is CASSSMGSGTTIYF. The CDR3 DNA reads as TGTGCCAGCAGTAGTATGGGATCAGGGACCACCATATATTTT. Looking up the rest from reference TRBV7-2 and TRBJ1-3 gives the full variable domain: GAGVSQSPSNKVTEKGKDVELRCDPISGHTALYWYRQSLGQGLEFLIYFQGNSAPDKSGLPSDRFSAERTGGSVSTLTIQRTQQEDSAVYLCASSSMGSGTTIYFGEGSWLTVV.

In this sample, this clonotype is medium-sized. The chain carries TRBV30 and TRBJ2-3, with no clear D. There are 13 residues in the CDR3. V was trimmed by 1 base and J by 6 bases, leaving 11 bases between them. From germline, CDR1 is GTSNPN and CDR2 SVGIG (reference sequence). CDR3 amino acids: CAWSADIEDTQYF. The DNA of the CDR3 is TGTGCCTGGAGTGCCGACATTGAGGATACGCAGTATTTT.

This clonotype was recorded at least ten times. The chain uses TRBV5-5 and TRBJ2-2; tentative D call: TRBD2 (6 bases). The CDR3 consists of 15 residues. The V end lost 3 bases, the J end lost 1 base, and 10 bases lay between the germline ends. Germline CDR1 is SGHKS and CDR2 is YYEKEE (reference sequence). The CDR3 DNA reads as TGTGCCAGCAGCTCCGTTAGCGGGAACACCGGGGAGCTGTTTTTT. Protein product: CASSSVSGNTGELFF.

This chain connects TRBV12-3 or TRBV12-4 to TRBJ2-5; D perhaps matches TRBD1 (5 bases). This CDR3 spans 12 amino acids. Deletions cut 3 bases from V and 4 bases from J, with 6 bases between. CDR3 DNA sequence: TGTGCCAGCAGTTTCGACAGAGAGACCCAGTACTTC. This codes for CASSFDRETQYF.

This clonotype was observed a handful of times. The V gene is TRBV12-3 or TRBV12-4, the J gene TRBJ1-3; no clear D gene. The V end lost 7 bases, the J end lost 4 bases, and 11 bases lay between the germline ends. The CDR3 contains 13 residues. CDR3 nucleotides: TGTGCCAGCACTGGTTCAAAGGGAAACACCATATATTTT. Protein sequence: CASTGSKGNTIYF.

This clonotype qualifies as medium-sized (0.01 to 0.1%). The chain combines TRBV29-1 with TRBJ1-2, with D maybe TRBD1 (6 bases). Trimming pared 0 bases from V and 4 bases from J, leaving 15 bases between. Germline V lookup: CDR1 SQVTM, CDR2 ANQGSEA. The CDR3 runs to 15 residues. The CDR3 loop is CSVEEPRLDSYGYTF. CDR3 in DNA: TGCAGCGTTGAAGAGCCCCGATTGGACAGCTATGGCTACACCTTC.

The table lists this clonotype with a few counts. The rearrangement uses TRBV6-4 and TRBJ1-1; D gene ambiguous. CDR1 is MRHNA and CDR2 is SNTAGT in the germline V gene. There are 16 residues in the CDR3. Deletions cut 0 bases from V and 4 bases from J, with 15 bases between. The CDR3 spells CASSDSSTSEGTEAFF. CDR3 nucleotides: TGTGCCAGCAGTGACTCGAGTACCTCCGAGGGCACTGAAGCTTTCTTT.

This clonotype was counted at least ten times. V and J are TRBV5-4 and TRBJ1-2, with D tentatively TRBD1 (6 bases). V was cut by 4 bases and J by 1 base, with 8 bases left in between. Germline CDR1 SGHNT, CDR2 YYREEE (reference sequence). CDR3 length: 13 residues. The chain's CDR3 is CASSVDSNYGYTF. Here the CDR3 DNA reads TGTGCCAGCAGCGTGGACAGTAACTATGGCTACACCTTC.